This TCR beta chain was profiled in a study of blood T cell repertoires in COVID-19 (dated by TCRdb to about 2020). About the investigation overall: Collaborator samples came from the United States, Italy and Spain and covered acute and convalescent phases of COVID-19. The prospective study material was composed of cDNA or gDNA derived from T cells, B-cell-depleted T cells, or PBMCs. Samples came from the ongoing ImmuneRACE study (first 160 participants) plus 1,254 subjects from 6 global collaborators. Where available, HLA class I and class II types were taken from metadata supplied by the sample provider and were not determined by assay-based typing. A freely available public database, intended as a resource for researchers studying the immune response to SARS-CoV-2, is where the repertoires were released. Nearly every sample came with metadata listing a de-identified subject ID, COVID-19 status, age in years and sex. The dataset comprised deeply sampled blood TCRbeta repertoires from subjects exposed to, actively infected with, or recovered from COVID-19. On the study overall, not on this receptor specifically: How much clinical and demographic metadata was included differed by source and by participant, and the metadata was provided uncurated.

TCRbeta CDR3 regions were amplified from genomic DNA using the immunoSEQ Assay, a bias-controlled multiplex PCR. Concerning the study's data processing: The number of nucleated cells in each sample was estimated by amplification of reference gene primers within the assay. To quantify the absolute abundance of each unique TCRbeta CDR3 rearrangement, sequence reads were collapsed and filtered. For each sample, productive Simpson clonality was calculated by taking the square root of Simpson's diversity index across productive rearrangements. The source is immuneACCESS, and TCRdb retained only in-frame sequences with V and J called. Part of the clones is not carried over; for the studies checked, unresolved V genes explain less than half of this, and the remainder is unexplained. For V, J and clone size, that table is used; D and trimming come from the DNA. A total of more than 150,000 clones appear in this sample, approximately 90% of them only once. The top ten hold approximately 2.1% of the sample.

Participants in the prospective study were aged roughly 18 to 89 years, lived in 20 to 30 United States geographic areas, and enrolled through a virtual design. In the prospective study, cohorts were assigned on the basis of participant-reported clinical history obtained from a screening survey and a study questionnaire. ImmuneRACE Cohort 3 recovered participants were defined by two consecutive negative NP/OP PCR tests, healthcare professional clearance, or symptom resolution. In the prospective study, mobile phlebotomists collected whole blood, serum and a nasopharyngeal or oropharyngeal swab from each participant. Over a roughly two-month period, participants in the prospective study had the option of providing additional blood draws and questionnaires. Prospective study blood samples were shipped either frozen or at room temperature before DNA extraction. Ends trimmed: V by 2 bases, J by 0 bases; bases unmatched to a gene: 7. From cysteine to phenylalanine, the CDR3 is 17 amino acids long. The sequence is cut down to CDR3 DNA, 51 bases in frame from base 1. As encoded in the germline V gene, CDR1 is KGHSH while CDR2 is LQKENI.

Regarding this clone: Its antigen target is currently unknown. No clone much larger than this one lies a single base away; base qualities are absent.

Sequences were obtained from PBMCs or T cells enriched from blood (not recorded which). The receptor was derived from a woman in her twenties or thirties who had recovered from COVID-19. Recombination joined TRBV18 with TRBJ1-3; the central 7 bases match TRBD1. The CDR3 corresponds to CASSPRTGVFSGNTIYF. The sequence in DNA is TGTGCCAGCTCACCAAGGACAGGCGTTTTCTCTGGAAACACCATATATTTT.